The TCR beta chain described here comes from a study of shared T cell receptors in the human thymus. Generated by immunoSEQ multiplex PCR, the TCRdb table keeps only in-frame clones and is missing some. Of hundreds of thousands of clones listed, around 87% are singletons. Germline CDR1 reads SQVTM; CDR2 reads ANQGSEA. Between the trimmed V and J ends, which lost 0 bases and 1 base, there was a span of 9 bases. This CDR3 region has 14 residues. Another study also made use of these data, one on human thymus T cells. That paper adds: Corrective surgery for congenital heart defects was being performed on the healthy Finnish infants who were the donors. Apparent bias marked the V and J gene usage of thymic and blood repertoires.

Sequencing input: thymocytes. The receptor's source is a boy in the first two years of life with a congenital heart defect. The V gene is TRBV29-1, the J gene TRBJ1-2, with D possibly matching TRBD1 (6 bases). CDR3: CSVEEGALNYGYTF. In DNA, the CDR3 is TGCAGCGTTGAAGAGGGGGCCCTTAACTATGGCTACACCTTC.